This T cell receptor (beta chain) was found in a study of T-cell memory formation after mild COVID-19. Using its own MiXCR run on the 5' RACE reads, TCRdb lists one record per CDR3 protein. This sample has almost 550,000 distinct CDR3 sequences, with about a fifth found just once. V was pared by 1 base and J by 2 bases, with 2 bases of the junction left unmatched. CDR1 is SGHDN and CDR2 is FVKESK in the germline V gene. This CDR3 is 16 amino acids long. The origin of this receptor is an adult woman who had mild COVID-19 (a few samples of this study predate the infection). Cell type and time point are not known. V gene TRBV14 combines with J gene TRBJ2-3; the match to TRBD2 covers 11 bases. The specimen sequenced was PBMCs or a T cell subset sorted from them (not recorded which). Written as DNA, the CDR3 is TGTGCCAGCAGCCAAGGACTAGCGGGAAACACAGATACGCAGTATTTT. This sequence encodes CASSQGLAGNTDTQYF. The full variable domain, completed using reference TRBV14 and TRBJ2-3, is EAGVTQFPSHSVIEKGQTVTLRCDPISGHDNLYWYRRVMGKEIKFLLHFVKESKQDESGMPNNRFLAERTGGTYSTLKVQPAELEDSGVYFCASSQGLAGNTDTQYFGPGTRLTVL.